This TCR beta chain was retrieved from a study of T-cell reconstitution after alpha-beta-depleted transplantation in children. Study-wide findings and caveats: By one year post-transplant, T-cell counts and diversity largely arose from T cells that were newly produced. Several hundred rapidly expanded clones from non-depleted graft cells reportedly supplied alpha-beta T cells about two months post-transplant. In some patients, recipient T cells and intrathymic progenitors surviving conditioning explained high day-60 diversity.

This clonotype showed up just a few times. The antigen is undetermined. As it was prepared, the TCRbeta library received unique molecular identifiers. TCRdb re-analysed the PCR reads in MiXCR, keeping a single row per CDR3 protein. The repertoire consists of 97,000 or so distinct CDR3 sequences, with 7% to 8% occurring once and the leading ten covering around 15%. The receptor was isolated from a boy aged 2 to 10 with acute lymphoblastic leukemia, due to receive a stem cell transplant. The sequences come from PBMCs, collected before TCRalphabeta/CD19-depleted stem cell transplant.

CDR3 sequence: CSAPDRGSYGYTF. The CDR3 DNA sequence: TGCAGTGCACCGGACAGAGGGTCTTATGGCTACACCTTC. The chain recombines TRBV20-1 with TRBJ1-2, with a tentative D call TRBD1 (6 bases). Trimming shortened V by 6 bases and J by 5 bases, and 16 bases separated the two germline ends. This CDR3 has 13 amino acids. CDR1 and CDR2 (germline): DFQATT, SNEGSKA (reference sequence).